This TCR beta chain comes out of a study of T cell responses to AZD1222 COVID-19 vaccine. CDR3 size: 13 residues. The junction had 7 bases not matched to a gene; V was cut back by 6 bases and J by 6 bases. Per germline, CDR1 SQVTM and CDR2 ANQGSEA. Method: immunoSEQ multiplex PCR; TCRdb's copy keeps in-frame clones and lacks some. The top ten clones hold under 2% of a sample with roughly 180,000 clones, approximately 90% of them seen once. This sequence was found in an adult who received the AZD1222 COVID-19 vaccine. The V call is TRBV29-1, the J call TRBJ2-2; TRBD1 matches 7 bases. This specimen was peripheral blood, taken 28 days after the second AZD1222 dose. The CDR3: CSVRQGGAGELFF. Here the CDR3 DNA reads TGCAGCGTCCGACAGGGTGGTGCCGGGGAGCTGTTTTTT.